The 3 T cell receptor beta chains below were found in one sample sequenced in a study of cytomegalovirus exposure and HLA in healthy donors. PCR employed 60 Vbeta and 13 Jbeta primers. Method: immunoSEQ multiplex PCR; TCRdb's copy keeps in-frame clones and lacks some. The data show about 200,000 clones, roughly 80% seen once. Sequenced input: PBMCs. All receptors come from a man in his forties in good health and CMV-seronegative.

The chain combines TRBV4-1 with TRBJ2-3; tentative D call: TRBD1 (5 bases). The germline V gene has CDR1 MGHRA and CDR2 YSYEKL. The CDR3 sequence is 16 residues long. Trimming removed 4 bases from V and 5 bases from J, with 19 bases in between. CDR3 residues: CASSPHRSQGGDTQYF. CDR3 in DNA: TGCGCCAGCAGCCCTCACAGGTCACAAGGCGGAGATACGCAGTATTTT.

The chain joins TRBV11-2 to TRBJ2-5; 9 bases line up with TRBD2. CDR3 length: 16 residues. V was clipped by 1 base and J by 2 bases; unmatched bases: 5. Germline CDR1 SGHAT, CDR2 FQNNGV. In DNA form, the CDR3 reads TGTGCCAGCAGCTTAGGTTGGCTAGCGGGGCAAGAGACCCAGTACTTC. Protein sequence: CASSLGWLAGQETQYF.

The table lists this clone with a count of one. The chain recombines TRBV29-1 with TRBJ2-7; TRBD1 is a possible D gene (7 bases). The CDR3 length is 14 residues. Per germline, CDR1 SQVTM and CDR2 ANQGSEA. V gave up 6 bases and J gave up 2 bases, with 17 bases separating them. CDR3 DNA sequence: TGCAGCGTCCAAGACAGGGACTCTACCTACGAGCAGTACTTC. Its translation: CSVQDRDSTYEQYF.